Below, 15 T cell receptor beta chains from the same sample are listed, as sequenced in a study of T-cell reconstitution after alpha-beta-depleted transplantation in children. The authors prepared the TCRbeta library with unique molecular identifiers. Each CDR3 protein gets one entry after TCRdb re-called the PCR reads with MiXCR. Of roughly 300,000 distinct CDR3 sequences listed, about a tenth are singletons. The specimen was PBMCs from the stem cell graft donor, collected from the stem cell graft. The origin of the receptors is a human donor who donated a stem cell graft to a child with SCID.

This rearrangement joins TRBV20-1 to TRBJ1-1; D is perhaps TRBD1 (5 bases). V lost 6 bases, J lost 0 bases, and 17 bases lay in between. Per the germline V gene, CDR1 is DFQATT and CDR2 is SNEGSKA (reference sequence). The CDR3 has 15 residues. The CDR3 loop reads CSAGPEGGMNTEAFF. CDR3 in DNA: TGCAGTGCGGGACCGGAGGGAGGGATGAACACTGAAGCTTTCTTT.

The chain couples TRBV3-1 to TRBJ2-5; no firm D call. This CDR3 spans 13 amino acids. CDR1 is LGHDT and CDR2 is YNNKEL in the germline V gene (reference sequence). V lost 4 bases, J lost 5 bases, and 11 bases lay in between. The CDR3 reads CASSLDNWETQYF. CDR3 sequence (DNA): TGTGCCAGCAGCCTTGACAATTGGGAGACCCAGTACTTC.

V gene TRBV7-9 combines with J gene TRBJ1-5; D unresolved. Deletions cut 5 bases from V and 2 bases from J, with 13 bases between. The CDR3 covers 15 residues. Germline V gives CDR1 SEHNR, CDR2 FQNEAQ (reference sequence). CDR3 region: CASSPPGFGNQPQHF. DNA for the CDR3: TGTGCCAGCAGCCCGCCCGGGTTCGGCAATCAGCCCCAGCATTTT.

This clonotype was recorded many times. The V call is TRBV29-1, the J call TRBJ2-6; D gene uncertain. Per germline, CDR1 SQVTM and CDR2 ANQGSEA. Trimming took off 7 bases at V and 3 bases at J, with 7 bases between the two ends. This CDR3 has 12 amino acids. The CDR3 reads CSAESGANVLTF. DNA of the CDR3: TGCAGCGCCGAAAGTGGGGCCAACGTCCTGACTTTC. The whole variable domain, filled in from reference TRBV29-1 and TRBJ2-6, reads SAVISQKPSRDICQRGTSLTIQCQVDSQVTMMFWYRQQPGQSLTLIATANQGSEATYESGFVIDKFPISRPNLTFSTLTVSNMSPEDSSIYLCSAESGANVLTFGAGSRLTVL.

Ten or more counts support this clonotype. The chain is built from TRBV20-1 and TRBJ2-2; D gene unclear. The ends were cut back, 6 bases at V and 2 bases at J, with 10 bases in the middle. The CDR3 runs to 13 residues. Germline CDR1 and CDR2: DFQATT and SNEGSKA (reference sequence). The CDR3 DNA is TGCAGTGCCGATAGCCAAAACACCGGGGAGCTGTTTTTT. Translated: CSADSQNTGELFF.

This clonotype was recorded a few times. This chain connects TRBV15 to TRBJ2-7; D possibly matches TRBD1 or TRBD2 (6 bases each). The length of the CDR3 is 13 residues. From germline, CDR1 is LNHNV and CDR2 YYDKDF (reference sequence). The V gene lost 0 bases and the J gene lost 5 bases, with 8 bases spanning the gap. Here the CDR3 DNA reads TGTGCCACCAGCAGAGACGGGGGCGACGAGCAGTACTTC. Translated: CATSRDGGDEQYF.

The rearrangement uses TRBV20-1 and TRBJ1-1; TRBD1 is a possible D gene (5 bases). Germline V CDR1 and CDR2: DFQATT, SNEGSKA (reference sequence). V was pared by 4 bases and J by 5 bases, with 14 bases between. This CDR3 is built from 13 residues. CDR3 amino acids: CSANHGGGTEAFF. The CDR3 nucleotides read TGCAGTGCTAACCATGGGGGAGGGACTGAAGCTTTCTTT.

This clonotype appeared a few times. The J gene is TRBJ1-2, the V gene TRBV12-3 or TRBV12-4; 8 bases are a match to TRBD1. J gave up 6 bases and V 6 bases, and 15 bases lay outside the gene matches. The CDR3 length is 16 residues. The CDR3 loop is CASRHNTRTGPDGYTF. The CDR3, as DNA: TGTGCCAGCAGACACAATACAAGGACAGGGCCCGATGGCTACACCTTC.

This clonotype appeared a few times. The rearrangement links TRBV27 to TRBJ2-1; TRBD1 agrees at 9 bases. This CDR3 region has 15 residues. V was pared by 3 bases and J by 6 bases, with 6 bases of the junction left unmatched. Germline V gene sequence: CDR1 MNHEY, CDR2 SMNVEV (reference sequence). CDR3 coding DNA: TGTGCCAGCAGTTTCGGGACAGGGTCATCCAATGAGCAGTTCTTC. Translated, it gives CASSFGTGSSNEQFF.

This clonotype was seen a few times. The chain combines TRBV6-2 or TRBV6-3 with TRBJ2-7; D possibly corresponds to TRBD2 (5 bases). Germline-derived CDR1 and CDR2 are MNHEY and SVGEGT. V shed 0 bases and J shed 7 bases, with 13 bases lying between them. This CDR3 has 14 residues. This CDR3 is CASSYSRVVGEQYF. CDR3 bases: TGTGCCAGCAGTTACTCGAGGGTCGTCGGGGAGCAGTACTTC.

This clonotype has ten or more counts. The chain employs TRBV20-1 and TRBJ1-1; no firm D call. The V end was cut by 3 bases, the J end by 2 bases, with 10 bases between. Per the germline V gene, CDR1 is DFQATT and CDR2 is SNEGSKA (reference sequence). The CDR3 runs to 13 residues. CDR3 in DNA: TGCAGTGCTAGTGGCGTTAAAAACACTGAAGCTTTCTTT. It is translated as CSASGVKNTEAFF.

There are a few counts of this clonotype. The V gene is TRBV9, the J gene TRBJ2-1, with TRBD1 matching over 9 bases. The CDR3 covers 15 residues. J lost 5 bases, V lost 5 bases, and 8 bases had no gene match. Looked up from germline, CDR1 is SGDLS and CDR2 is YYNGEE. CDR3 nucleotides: TGTGCCAGCAGTGCCGGACAGGGGTCAGACAATGAGCAGTTCTTC. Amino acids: CASSAGQGSDNEQFF.

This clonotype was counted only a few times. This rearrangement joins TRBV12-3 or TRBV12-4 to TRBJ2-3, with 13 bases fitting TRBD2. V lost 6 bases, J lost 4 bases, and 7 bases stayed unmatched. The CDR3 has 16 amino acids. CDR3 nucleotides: TGTGCCAGCAGACTAGCGGGGGGGGTTCAAGCAGATACGCAGTATTTT. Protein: CASRLAGGVQADTQYF.

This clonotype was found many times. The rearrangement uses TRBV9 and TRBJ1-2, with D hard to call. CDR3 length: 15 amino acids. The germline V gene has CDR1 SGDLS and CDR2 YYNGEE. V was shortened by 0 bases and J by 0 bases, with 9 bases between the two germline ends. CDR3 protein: CASSVGGQANYGYTF. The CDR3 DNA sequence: TGTGCCAGCAGCGTAGGAGGGCAGGCTAACTATGGCTACACCTTC.

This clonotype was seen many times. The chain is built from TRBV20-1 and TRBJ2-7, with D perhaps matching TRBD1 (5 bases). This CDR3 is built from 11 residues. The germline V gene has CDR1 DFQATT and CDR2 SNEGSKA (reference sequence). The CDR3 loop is CRVNRGGEQYF. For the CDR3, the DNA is TGCAGGGTGAATAGGGGCGGAGAGCAGTACTTC.